Detailed here is one TCR beta chain. The antigen remains unidentified. The sample has other DNA sequences that encode this CDR3 too. This CDR3 contains 14 residues. CDR1 is KGHSH, CDR2 LQKENI, per germline. Trimming cost V 6 bases and J 7 bases; bases outside gene matches: 6. Primers: 60 Vbeta forward and 13 Jbeta reverse. This table comes from immunoSEQ multiplex PCR, and its TCRdb copy is limited to in-frame clones, with some not included. The sample shows 70,000 or so clones, 86% of them seen only once. Each of the donors was a healthy bone marrow donor. The sample originates from a study of cytomegalovirus exposure and HLA in healthy donors. Findings of the study overall: Researchers reportedly found TCR beta sequences accurately predicted most subjects' HLA-A and HLA-B alleles.

This sequence originates from a woman aged 25 to 39 in good health and CMV-seronegative. The sample was PBMCs. This chain joins TRBV18 and TRBJ1-1; 12 bases line up with TRBD1. The CDR3, as DNA: TGTGCCAGCTCGCCGGGACAGGGGGCGTTTGAAGCTTTCTTT. It codes for CASSPGQGAFEAFF.